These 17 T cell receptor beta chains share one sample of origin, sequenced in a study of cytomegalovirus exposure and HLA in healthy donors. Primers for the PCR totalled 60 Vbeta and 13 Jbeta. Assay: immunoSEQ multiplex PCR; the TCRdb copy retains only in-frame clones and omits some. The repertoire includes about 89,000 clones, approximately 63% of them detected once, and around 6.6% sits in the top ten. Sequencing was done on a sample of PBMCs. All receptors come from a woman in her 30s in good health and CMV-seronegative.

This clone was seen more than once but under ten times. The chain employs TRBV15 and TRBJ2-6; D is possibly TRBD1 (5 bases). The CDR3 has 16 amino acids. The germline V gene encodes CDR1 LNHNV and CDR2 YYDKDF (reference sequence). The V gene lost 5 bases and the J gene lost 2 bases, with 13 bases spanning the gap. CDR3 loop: CATSWRQGAGANVLTF. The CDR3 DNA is TGTGCCACCAGCTGGCGTCAGGGCGCTGGGGCCAACGTCCTGACTTTC.

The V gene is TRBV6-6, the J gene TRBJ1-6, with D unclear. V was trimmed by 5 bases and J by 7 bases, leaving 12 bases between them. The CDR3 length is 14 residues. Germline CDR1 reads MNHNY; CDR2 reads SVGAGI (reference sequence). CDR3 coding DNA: TGTGCCAGCAGTCTTCGGGGTCCAAATTCACCCCTCCACTTT. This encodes CASSLRGPNSPLHF.

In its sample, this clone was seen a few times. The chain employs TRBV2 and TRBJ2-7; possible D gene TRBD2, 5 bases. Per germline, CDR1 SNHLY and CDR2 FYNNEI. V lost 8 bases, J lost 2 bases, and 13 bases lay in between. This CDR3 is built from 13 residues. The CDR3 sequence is CASSLRAPYEQYF. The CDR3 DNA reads TGTGCCAGCTCATTGCGGGCCCCCTACGAGCAGTACTTC.

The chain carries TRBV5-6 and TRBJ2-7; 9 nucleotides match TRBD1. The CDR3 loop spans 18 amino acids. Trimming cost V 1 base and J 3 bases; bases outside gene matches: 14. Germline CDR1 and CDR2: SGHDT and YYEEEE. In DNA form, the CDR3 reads TGTGCCAGCAGCTTGTTATTCCGGGCGGGACAGGGAATCTACGAGCAGTACTTC. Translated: CASSLLFRAGQGIYEQYF.

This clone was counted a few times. CDR3 bases: TGTGCCAGCAGCGTAGGAGAAGGGGGCTCCTACAATGAGCAGTTCTTC. As protein: CASSVGEGGSYNEQFF. V is TRBV9 and J is TRBJ2-1, with D perhaps matching TRBD1 (6 bases). This CDR3 has 16 amino acids. Trimming stripped 0 bases from V and 0 bases from J, with 10 bases between. Germline V gene data show CDR1 as SGDLS and CDR2 as YYNGEE.

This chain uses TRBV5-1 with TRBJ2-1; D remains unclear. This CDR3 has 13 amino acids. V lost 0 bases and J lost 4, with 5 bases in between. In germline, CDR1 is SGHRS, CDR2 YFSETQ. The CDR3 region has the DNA TGCGCCAGCAGCTTGGACGGGTACAATGAGCAGTTCTTC. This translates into CASSLDGYNEQFF.

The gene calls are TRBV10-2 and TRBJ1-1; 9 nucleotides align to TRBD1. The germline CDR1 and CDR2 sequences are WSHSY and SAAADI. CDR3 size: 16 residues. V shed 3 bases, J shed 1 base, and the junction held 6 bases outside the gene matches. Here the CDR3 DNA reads TGCGCCAGCAGTGAATGGACAGGGGTGGGGAACACTGAAGCTTTCTTT. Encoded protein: CASSEWTGVGNTEAFF.

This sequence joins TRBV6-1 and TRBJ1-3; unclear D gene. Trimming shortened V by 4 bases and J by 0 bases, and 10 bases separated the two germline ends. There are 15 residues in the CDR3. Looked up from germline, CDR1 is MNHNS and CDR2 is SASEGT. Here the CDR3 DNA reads TGTGCCAGCAGTGCCTCCCAGGCCTCTGGAAACACCATATATTTT. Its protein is CASSASQASGNTIYF.

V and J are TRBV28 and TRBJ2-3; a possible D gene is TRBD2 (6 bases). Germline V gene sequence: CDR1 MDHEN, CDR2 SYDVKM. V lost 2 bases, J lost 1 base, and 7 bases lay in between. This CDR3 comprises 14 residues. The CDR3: CASSLGGGTDTQYF. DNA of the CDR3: TGTGCCAGCAGTTTAGGCGGGGGCACAGATACGCAGTATTTT.

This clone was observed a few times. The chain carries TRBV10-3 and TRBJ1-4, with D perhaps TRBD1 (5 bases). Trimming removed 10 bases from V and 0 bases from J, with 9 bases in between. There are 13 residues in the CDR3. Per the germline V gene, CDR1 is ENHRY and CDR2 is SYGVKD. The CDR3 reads CATSTATNEKLFF. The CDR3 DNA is TGTGCCACATCGACAGCAACTAATGAAAAACTGTTTTTT.

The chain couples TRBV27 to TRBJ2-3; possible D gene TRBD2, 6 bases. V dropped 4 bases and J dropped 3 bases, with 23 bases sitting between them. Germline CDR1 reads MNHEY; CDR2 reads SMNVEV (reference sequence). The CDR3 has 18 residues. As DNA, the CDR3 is TGTGCCAGCAGTTATCATCGGCGGGATGGACTGGGAACAGATACGCAGTATTTT. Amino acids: CASSYHRRDGLGTDTQYF.

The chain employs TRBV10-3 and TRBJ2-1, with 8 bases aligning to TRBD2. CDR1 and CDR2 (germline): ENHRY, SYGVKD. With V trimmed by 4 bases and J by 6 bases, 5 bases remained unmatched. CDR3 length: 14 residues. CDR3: CAISGRLASNEQFF. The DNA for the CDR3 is TGTGCCATCAGTGGGCGACTAGCGAGCAATGAGCAGTTCTTC.

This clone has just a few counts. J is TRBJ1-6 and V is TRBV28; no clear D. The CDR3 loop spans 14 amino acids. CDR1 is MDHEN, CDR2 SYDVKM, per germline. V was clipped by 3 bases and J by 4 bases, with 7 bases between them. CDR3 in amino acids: CASSLGSYNSPLHF. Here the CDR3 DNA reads TGTGCCAGCAGTTTGGGGAGTTATAATTCACCCCTCCACTTT.

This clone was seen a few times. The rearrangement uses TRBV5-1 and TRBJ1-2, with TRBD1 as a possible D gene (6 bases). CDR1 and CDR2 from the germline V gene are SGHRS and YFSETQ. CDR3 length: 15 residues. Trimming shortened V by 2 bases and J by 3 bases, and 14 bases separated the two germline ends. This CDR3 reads CASSFGRGSDYGYTF. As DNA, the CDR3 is TGCGCCAGCAGCTTTGGCAGGGGAAGTGACTATGGCTACACCTTC.

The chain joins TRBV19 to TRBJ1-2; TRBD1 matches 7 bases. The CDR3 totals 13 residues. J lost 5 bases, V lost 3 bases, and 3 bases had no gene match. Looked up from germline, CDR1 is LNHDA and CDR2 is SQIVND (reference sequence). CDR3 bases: TGTGCCAGTAGTATCCGGGACAGTTATGGCTACACCTTC. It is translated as CASSIRDSYGYTF.

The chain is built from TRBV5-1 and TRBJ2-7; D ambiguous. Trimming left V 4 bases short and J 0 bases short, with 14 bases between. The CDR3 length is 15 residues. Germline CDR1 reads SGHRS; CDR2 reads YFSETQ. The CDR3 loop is CASSPSSTSSYEQYF. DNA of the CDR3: TGCGCCAGCAGCCCTAGTTCCACCTCCTCCTACGAGCAGTACTTC.

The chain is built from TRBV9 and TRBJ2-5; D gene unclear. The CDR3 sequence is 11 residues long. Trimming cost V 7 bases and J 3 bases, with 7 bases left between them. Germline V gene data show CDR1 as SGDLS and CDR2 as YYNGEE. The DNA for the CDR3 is TGTGCCAGCGGGCCGAAAGAGACCCAGTACTTC. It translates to CASGPKETQYF. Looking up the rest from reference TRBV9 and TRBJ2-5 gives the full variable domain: DSGVTQTPKHLITATGQRVTLRCSPRSGDLSVYWYQQSLDQGLQFLIQYYNGEERAKGNILERFSAQQFPDLHSELNLSSLELGDSALYFCASGPKETQYFGPGTRLLVL.